Presented here are 8 T cell receptor beta chains from one specimen sequenced in a study of CD8 T cells in ankylosing spondylitis. Using its own MiXCR run on the 5' RACE reads, TCRdb lists one record per CDR3 protein. The table has roughly 440,000 distinct CDR3 sequences, 15% to 20% seen once. Points from the study as a whole: A TCR beta motif of 8 or 9 highly homologous variants appeared characteristic of ankylosing spondylitis blood.

These TCRs' antigens remain unknown. The sample taken for sequencing was blood, either unsorted or a sorted T cell fraction (not recorded which). The origin of the receptors is a male donor with ankylosing spondylitis.

This clonotype has more than one count but fewer than ten. The V call is TRBV10-3, the J call TRBJ1-1; 11 nucleotides match TRBD1. V was clipped by 10 bases and J by 6 bases; unmatched bases: 7. Germline V gene lookup returns CDR1 ENHRY and CDR2 SYGVKD. This CDR3 is 13 amino acids long. The CDR3 DNA reads as TGTGCCACGGACAGGGGGCTAGGGTCTGAAGCTTTCTTT. Residues: CATDRGLGSEAFF.

This clonotype appeared many times. The chain employs TRBV4-3 and TRBJ1-2; 8 bases are shared with TRBD1. J lost 8 bases, V lost 4 bases, and 6 bases had no gene match. Per the germline V gene, CDR1 is LGHNA and CDR2 is YSLEER. The CDR3 totals 13 residues. DNA of the CDR3: TGCGCCAGCAGCCCAGACAGGGGCGACGGCTACACCTTC. As protein: CASSPDRGDGYTF.

J is TRBJ2-7 and V is TRBV7-8, with a tentative D call TRBD2 (7 bases). Germline CDR1 SGHVS, CDR2 FQNEAQ. The CDR3 is made up of 15 amino acids. Trimming removed 1 base at V and 11 bases at J, with 21 bases between. CDR3 protein: CASSLEGGTYDSEYF. CDR3 nucleotides: TGTGCCAGCAGCTTAGAGGGGGGGACCTACGATAGTGAGTACTTC.

This clonotype was counted a few times. V usage is TRBV6-6 and J usage is TRBJ1-1; D is unresolved. V dropped 6 bases and J dropped 7 bases, with 12 bases sitting between them. Germline V lookup: CDR1 MNHNY, CDR2 SVGAGI (reference sequence). CDR3 size: 12 residues. Written as DNA, the CDR3 is TGTGCCAGCAGACCGGGAGCGGGTGAAGCTTTCTTT. As protein: CASRPGAGEAFF.

Written as DNA, the CDR3 is TGCAGTGCTCCAGGGGAGACCGGGGAGCTGTTTTTT. Translating it yields CSAPGETGELFF. This sequence joins TRBV20-1 and TRBJ2-2, with a weak D call TRBD1 (6 bases). Germline lookup yields CDR1 DFQATT and CDR2 SNEGSKA (reference sequence). V was clipped by 5 bases and J by 5 bases, with 9 bases between them. This CDR3 comprises 12 residues.

The chain joins TRBV18 to TRBJ2-7; 7 bases line up with TRBD1. The trim removed 4 bases at V and 5 bases at J, leaving 5 bases unmatched. The CDR3 runs to 13 residues. The V gene's germline CDR1 is KGHSH and CDR2 LQKENI. The CDR3 DNA reads TGTGCCAGCTCACTCGACAGGGACCACGAGCAGTACTTC. It encodes CASSLDRDHEQYF.

The V gene is TRBV7-2, the J gene TRBJ2-1; 9 bases fit TRBD1. V trimming: 1 base; J trimming: 7 bases; junction bases outside the gene matches: 5. The CDR3 spans 15 residues. Germline lookup yields CDR1 SGHTA and CDR2 FQGNSA. DNA for the CDR3: TGTGCCAGCAGCTTAGGTGTGACAGGGGGGAATGAGCAGTTCTTC. As protein: CASSLGVTGGNEQFF.

The chain carries TRBV4-2 and TRBJ1-3, with TRBD1 matching over 9 bases. V was clipped by 3 bases and J by 2 bases; unmatched bases: 2. From germline, CDR1 is LGHNA and CDR2 YNFKEQ. This CDR3 spans 15 amino acids. The chain's CDR3 is CASSQRTGAGNTIYF. CDR3 DNA: TGTGCCAGCAGCCAGCGGACAGGGGCTGGAAACACCATATATTTT.